A single sample is the source of the 2 T cell receptor beta chains below, sequenced in a study of blood T cell repertoires in COVID-19. The table came from immunoSEQ multiplex PCR; TCRdb's copy has only in-frame clones and leaves some out. The table records fewer than 25,000 clones, more than 90% of them present only once. The specimen sequenced was peripheral blood. The receptors stem from a man aged 65-85 years with active COVID-19.

This sequence joins TRBV13 and TRBJ2-1; possible D gene TRBD2, 6 bases. CDR3 length: 15 amino acids. Germline V gene lookup returns CDR1 PRHDT and CDR2 FYEKMQ (reference sequence). Deletions cut 0 bases from V and 5 bases from J, with 11 bases between. In DNA form, the CDR3 reads TGTGCCAGCAGCTTAGGCCTCGGGAGTCACAATGAGCAGTTCTTC. As protein: CASSLGLGSHNEQFF.

This clone has only one observation. The V gene is TRBV4-1, the J gene TRBJ1-1, with D possibly being TRBD1 (5 bases). The CDR3 loop spans 17 amino acids. In germline, CDR1 is MGHRA, CDR2 YSYEKL. V shed 1 base and J shed 4 bases, with 19 bases lying between them. The CDR3 loop reads CASSQVVGGRGGTEAFF. The CDR3 DNA reads as TGCGCCAGCAGCCAAGTCGTAGGCGGCCGGGGGGGCACTGAAGCTTTCTTT.